What follows are 8 T cell receptor beta chains derived from one specimen sequenced in a study of response to subunit inactivated influenza vaccine. MiXCR, applied by TCRdb to the RT-PCR reads, yields one record per CDR3 protein. Of roughly 700,000 distinct CDR3 sequences in the sample, 11% to 15% were seen once. The sequences come from PBMCs from blood, collected less than 15 days before vaccination. The receptors come from a man aged 50 to 59 who received an inactivated influenza vaccine.

This chain links TRBV14 with TRBJ2-6, with 7 bases lining up with TRBD1. CDR1 and CDR2 (germline): SGHDN, FVKESK. This CDR3 spans 17 amino acids. V shed 4 bases, J shed 0 bases, and the junction held 6 bases outside the gene matches. CDR3 sequence reads: CASSPYRGNSGANVLTF. In DNA form, the CDR3 reads TGTGCCAGCAGCCCTTACAGGGGTAACTCTGGGGCCAACGTCCTGACTTTC. Supplemented by reference TRBV14 and TRBJ2-6, the full variable domain reads EAGVTQFPSHSVIEKGQTVTLRCDPISGHDNLYWYRRVMGKEIKFLLHFVKESKQDESGMPNNRFLAERTGGTYSTLKVQPAELEDSGVYFCASSPYRGNSGANVLTFGAGSRLTVL.

The rearrangement links TRBV29-1 to TRBJ2-7; maybe TRBD1 (5 bases). CDR3 length: 13 residues. Trimming took 8 bases from V and 1 from J, leaving 15 bases between them. Germline CDR1 is SQVTM and CDR2 is ANQGSEA. The DNA of the CDR3 is TGCAGCACCTTCCACCAGGGTTCCTACGAGCAGTACTTC. Translation: CSTFHQGSYEQYF.

This clonotype has at least ten counts. The CDR3 loop is CASSHSSGGREKLFF. CDR3 coding DNA: TGTGCCAGCAGCCATTCATCTGGGGGTAGGGAAAAACTGTTTTTT. This chain links TRBV3-1 with TRBJ1-4; possibly TRBD1 for D (5 bases). The germline gives CDR1 LGHDT, CDR2 YNNKEL (reference sequence). The CDR3 is made up of 15 amino acids. V was pared by 3 bases and J by 8 bases, with 16 bases between.

This clonotype was seen a few times. The rearrangement links TRBV7-9 to TRBJ1-6; 7 positions match TRBD1. Trimming took 5 bases from V and 9 from J; bases not matched to a gene: 7. CDR1 SEHNR and CDR2 FQNEAQ come from the germline V gene (reference sequence). The CDR3 has 14 amino acids. The CDR3 reads CASSLTGLVSPLHF. Here the CDR3 DNA reads TGTGCCAGCAGCCTGACAGGGTTGGTTTCACCCCTCCACTTT.

The rearrangement uses TRBV5-1 and TRBJ1-4; D not certain. Germline values: CDR1 SGHRS, CDR2 YFSETQ. CDR3 length: 16 residues. The ends were cut back, 4 bases at V and 0 bases at J, with 13 bases in the middle. DNA for the CDR3: TGCGCCAGCAGCCGATTTCCCCCTGCAACTAATGAAAAACTGTTTTTT. It encodes CASSRFPPATNEKLFF.

Remarks on this clonotype: A clone one base away is much larger, so this may be a read error. The chain uses TRBV12-3 or TRBV12-4 and TRBJ2-2, with a weak D call TRBD1 (6 bases). Trimming stripped 10 bases from V and 6 bases from J, with 15 bases between. The length of the CDR3 is 13 residues. The CDR3 DNA reads TGTGCCACCAGGCCCCGGACAGCCGGGGAGCTGTTTTTT. Amino acid sequence: CATRPRTAGELFF.

This clonotype was picked up a small number of times. The rearrangement uses TRBV24-1 and TRBJ2-5; 9 nucleotides agree with TRBD1. CDR3 length equals 16 residues. Trimming removed 1 base from V and 3 bases from J; junction bases left unmatched: 5. CDR1 KGHDR and CDR2 SFDVKD come from the germline V gene. This CDR3 is CATSDLPGTGKETQYF. The CDR3 nucleotides are TGTGCCACCAGTGATTTACCTGGGACAGGGAAAGAGACCCAGTACTTC.

This clonotype was picked up a small number of times. The CDR3 loop is CSARGENEQFF. CDR3 bases: TGCAGTGCTAGGGGCGAGAATGAGCAGTTCTTC. The chain links TRBV20-1 to TRBJ2-1; D uncertain. This CDR3 has 11 residues. V lost 3 bases and J lost 7, with 7 bases in between. Germline V gene lookup returns CDR1 DFQATT and CDR2 SNEGSKA (reference sequence).